A single TCR beta chain is shown here with its context. Trimming removed 5 bases at V and 7 bases at J, with 21 bases between. The CDR3 runs to 15 residues. Germline lookup yields CDR1 LGHNT and CDR2 FRNRAP. Seattle patients were enrolled during active infection and followed longitudinally. The repertoire was sequenced with immunoSEQ multiplex PCR; TCRdb's copy has only in-frame clones and lacks some. The data contain 55,000 or so clones, roughly 90% of them singletons. This record belongs to a study of blood T cell repertoires in COVID-19. The specimen sequenced was peripheral blood. J is TRBJ2-7 and V is TRBV12-5; D is possibly TRBD2 (7 bases). The clonotype was recovered from a man in his forties or fifties with COVID-19, enrolled during active disease. CDR3 residues: CASGLKPGGLGEQYF. CDR3 DNA: TGTGCTAGTGGTCTAAAGCCGGGGGGCTTGGGGGAGCAGTACTTC.